This TCR beta chain was profiled in a study of CD8+CD57+ T cells in acquired aplastic anemia (dated 2018 in TCRdb). A note on the overall study: On average, sorted CD4+ and CD8+ cells yielded 3.2 ug of extracted DNA, with a range of roughly 0.19 to 27.4 ug. Healthy donor samples averaged approximately 10 million reads for CD4+ and under 12 million for CD8+ cells.

Genomic DNA was used as template for profiling of TCR beta VDJ combinations and CDR3 sequences. An Illumina HiSeq 2000 was the platform used for TCR repertoire sequencing. Regarding the original processing steps: TRBV/TRBJ rearrangement plots, CDR3 size and DJ length profiles, and Simpson's diversity index were used to evaluate the repertoires. The most abundant DNA sequence in the deep sequencing data was taken as the immunodominant clone. CDR3 amino acid sequences were screened for sharing across subjects and compared with published repertoires and the VDJdb database. TCRdb cleaned the public reads at Q25 with fastp, built clones with MiXCR and kept in-frame beta chains. Rows matching on CDR3 protein sequence are summarized as one entry with the most common DNA and genes. The V and J calls, along with clone size, are taken from TCRdb and not from the paper's own processing. The sample profile shows 80,000 or so distinct CDR3 sequences; around 44% of them were found once. The ten largest clonotypes hold approximately 61% of the sample.

TCR repertoires of sorted CD4+ and CD8+ blood T cells from severe aplastic anemia patients and healthy subjects were deep-sequenced in the study. Ficoll-Paque density gradient centrifugation was used to isolate peripheral blood mononuclear cells. Before DNA was extracted, CD4+ and CD8+ T cells were sorted using either FACS or magnetic beads. The trim is 3 bases for V and 7 bases for J, with a gap of 7 bases between the germline ends. Including the terminal cysteine and phenylalanine, the CDR3 comprises 13 residues. Only the CDR3 portion is preserved as DNA: 39 bases, with reading frame beginning at the first base. The germline V gene specifies SGHVS as CDR1 and FQNEAQ as CDR2. Beyond this particular receptor, the publication reports: Although roughly 29 CD8+ CDR3 sequences were shared by patients and controls, these sequences appeared highly expressed in patients and within the immunodominant clones of patients. CD8+ Simpson's diversity did not differ significantly between patients and healthy controls (P=0.060).

Worth noting for this clonotype: It lacks a known antigen. No quality values exist for individual bases; no much larger clone is one base distant.

Sequencing was done on a sample of sorted CD4+, CD8+, or CD8+CD57+ T cells (not recorded which) from PBMCs. This TCR was recovered from a human donor in good health, serving as a control. This receptor chain uses TRBV7-8 and TRBJ1-6, with a weak D call of TRBD1 (5 bases match). The nucleotide sequence is given as TGTGCCAGCAGCTTCGGGGGGAATTCACCCCTCCACTTT. The resulting protein is CASSFGGNSPLHF.